The 15 T cell receptor beta chains below were found in one sample sequenced in a study of blood T cell repertoires in COVID-19. Clones were read by immunoSEQ multiplex PCR, and TCRdb kept only the in-frame ones, dropping some. The data hold about 210,000 clones, with approximately 80% observed a single time. Material: peripheral blood. These receptors were obtained from a human donor in a cohort sampled during active COVID-19.

This clone is a singleton in its sample. J is TRBJ1-1 and V is TRBV25-1, with D possibly matching TRBD1 (5 bases). CDR1 is MGHDK and CDR2 is SYGVNS in the germline V gene. The CDR3 runs to 16 residues. Deletions cut 9 bases from V and 2 bases from J, with 22 bases between. The CDR3 protein is CARRGERHSDNTEAFF. The CDR3 DNA is TGTGCCAGGCGGGGGGAGCGACACTCCGACAACACTGAAGCTTTCTTT.

The chain carries TRBV5-6 and TRBJ1-5; possibly TRBD1 for D (5 bases). The germline V gene encodes CDR1 SGHDT and CDR2 YYEEEE. The CDR3 totals 15 residues. The V end lost 3 bases, the J end lost 1 base, and 11 bases lay between the germline ends. CDR3 amino acids: CASSSRDRSNQPQHF. The DNA for the CDR3 is TGTGCCAGCAGCTCCAGGGATCGCAGCAATCAGCCCCAGCATTTT.

This chain uses TRBV5-4 with TRBJ2-2; TRBD2 is a possible D gene (5 bases). V lost 1 base and J 7 bases, leaving 14 bases between the germline ends. The CDR3 is 15 residues long. Per germline, CDR1 SGHNT and CDR2 YYREEE (reference sequence). CDR3: CASSLQRVRGGELFF. The DNA of the CDR3 is TGTGCCAGCAGCTTGCAGAGGGTGAGAGGCGGGGAGCTGTTTTTT. Drawing the rest from reference TRBV5-4 and TRBJ2-2, the complete variable domain is ETGVTQSPTHLIKTRGQQVTLRCSSQSGHNTVSWYQQALGQGPQFIFQYYREEENGRGNFPPRFSGLQFPNYSSELNVNALELDDSALYLCASSLQRVRGGELFFGEGSRLTVL.

This chain connects TRBV6-5 to TRBJ1-2, with 12 bases identical to TRBD1. Unmatched junction bases numbered 8, after V lost 8 bases and J lost 10 bases. Per germline, CDR1 MNHEY and CDR2 SVGAGI. The CDR3 sequence is 13 residues long. The CDR3: CASQPPGQGAYTF. The CDR3 DNA reads TGTGCCAGCCAACCGCCGGGACAGGGGGCCTACACCTTC.

This chain uses TRBV5-1 with TRBJ2-5; D gene ambiguous. V was trimmed by 3 bases and J by 3 bases, leaving 6 bases between them. Germline CDR1 reads SGHRS; CDR2 reads YFSETQ. CDR3 size: 12 residues. The DNA of the CDR3 is TGCGCCAGCAGCTCCGAGAAAGAGACCCAGTACTTC. Its translation is CASSSEKETQYF.

The CDR3: CASSQTSGATLQYF. The CDR3 coding sequence is TGTGCCAGCAGCCAAACTAGCGGAGCCACCCTTCAGTACTTC. The genes are TRBV3-1 (or the pseudogene TRBV3-2) and TRBJ2-7, with 8 bases that match TRBD2. V shed 2 bases and J 10 bases; nucleotides not matched to a gene: 10. The germline CDR1 and CDR2 sequences are LGHDT and YNNKEL (reference sequence). This CDR3 has 14 residues.

The chain is built from TRBV24-1 and TRBJ2-5; D is perhaps TRBD2 (5 bases). V was cut by 4 bases and J by 6 bases, with 14 bases left in between. Germline CDR1 KGHDR, CDR2 SFDVKD. The CDR3 is 14 residues long. CDR3 loop: CATSDPRTGKTQYF. The CDR3 nucleotides read TGTGCCACCAGTGACCCTAGGACGGGGAAGACCCAGTACTTC.

The CDR3 DNA reads TGTGCCAGCAGTTGGACTAGCGGGGGTCCAGGTCCAGATACGCAGTATTTT. Its protein is CASSWTSGGPGPDTQYF. The J gene is TRBJ2-3, the V gene TRBV6-2 or TRBV6-3, with TRBD2 matching over 13 bases. Germline CDR1 and CDR2: MNHEY and SVGEGT. CDR3 length equals 17 residues. V gave up 4 bases and J gave up 4 bases; unmatched junction bases: 8.

The V and J genes are TRBV10-3 and TRBJ1-1, with 7 bases aligning to TRBD1. V dropped 4 bases and J dropped 2; count of bases not matched to a gene: 4. The CDR3 has 14 amino acids. Germline V gene sequence: CDR1 ENHRY, CDR2 SYGVKD. CDR3 sequence reads: CAISGGTVNTEAFF. The CDR3 nucleotides are TGTGCCATCAGTGGGGGGACAGTAAACACTGAAGCTTTCTTT.

This clone came up a few times. This sequence joins TRBV21-1 and TRBJ2-1; TRBD2 reflects the table's D call only, with no check against the DNA. TRBV21-1 is a pseudogene locus. The CDR3 has 19 residues. CDR3 region: CASSKALSSEAPLGNEQFF. The CDR3 region has the DNA TGTGCCAGCAGCAAAGCGCTTTCTAGCGAAGCCCCCCTGGGCAATGAGCAGTTCTTC.

This clone came up a few times. In DNA form, the CDR3 reads TGTGCCAGCAGCCCCGGACAGGGAGGGACTAACTATGGCTACACCTTC. Translating it yields CASSPGQGGTNYGYTF. The rearrangement uses TRBV5-4 and TRBJ1-2; 8 bases are a match to TRBD1. This CDR3 has 16 amino acids. Losses at the gene ends were 4 bases for V and 0 bases for J; bases not matched to a gene: 8. Germline CDR1 SGHNT, CDR2 YYREEE (reference sequence).

The gene calls are TRBV28 and TRBJ1-3; possible D gene TRBD1, 5 bases. Trimming removed 5 bases from V and 0 bases from J, with 17 bases in between. The CDR3 extends over 17 amino acids. The V gene's germline CDR1 is MDHEN and CDR2 SYDVKM. As DNA, the CDR3 is TGTGCCAGCAGTGCAACCCTCGGACAACGCTCTGGAAACACCATATATTTT. It codes for CASSATLGQRSGNTIYF.

This clone was detected only once. This sequence joins TRBV29-1 and TRBJ2-1; 12 bases are shared with TRBD1. Germline CDR1 SQVTM, CDR2 ANQGSEA. V trimming: 3 bases; J trimming: 6 bases; junction bases outside the gene matches: 9. This CDR3 region has 16 residues. This CDR3 reads CSVEPGQGAAGNEQFF. The DNA of the CDR3 is TGCAGCGTTGAGCCGGGACAGGGGGCGGCAGGCAATGAGCAGTTCTTC.

The chain carries TRBV6-2 or TRBV6-3 and TRBJ2-1; possibly TRBD2 for D (5 bases). This CDR3 spans 14 amino acids. Trimming stripped 2 bases from V and 12 bases from J, with 17 bases between. Germline V gene data show CDR1 as MNHEY and CDR2 as SVGEGT. As DNA, the CDR3 is TGTGCCAGCAGTTACGTTACTAGGCAAGGACCGCAGTTCTTC. It translates to CASSYVTRQGPQFF.

The chain links TRBV9 to TRBJ1-1, with a weak D call TRBD1 (5 bases). V lost 3 bases to trimming and J lost 2 bases, with 11 bases between them. This CDR3 is built from 14 residues. CDR1 and CDR2 (germline): SGDLS, YYNGEE. For the CDR3, the DNA is TGTGCCAGCAGCGCCCTGACAGAAAACACTGAAGCTTTCTTT. Protein product: CASSALTENTEAFF.